These 25 T cell receptor beta chains were all obtained from the same sample, sequenced in a study of graft-versus-host responses after intestinal transplantation. TCRdb's copy holds only in-frame clones and misses some; the assay was immunoSEQ multiplex PCR. The table records nearly 100,000 clones, more than 80% of them present only once. This sample comprised PBMCs, obtained about 450 days after intestinal transplant. These receptors were collected from a human patient who received an intestinal transplant, so some T cells may come from the graft donor.

This rearrangement joins TRBV5-6 to TRBJ1-1; TRBD1 agrees at 7 bases. The CDR3 extends over 14 amino acids. Trimming took 0 bases from V and 5 from J; bases not matched to a gene: 4. Germline V gene data show CDR1 as SGHDT and CDR2 as YYEEEE. Here the CDR3 reads CASSLEGGGTEAFF. The DNA for the CDR3 is TGTGCCAGCAGCTTGGAAGGGGGCGGGACTGAAGCTTTCTTT.

This sequence joins TRBV10-3 and TRBJ2-3; 10 nucleotides agree with TRBD1. Trimming took 4 bases from V and 0 from J; bases not matched to a gene: 1. The CDR3 is made up of 15 amino acids. CDR1 is ENHRY and CDR2 is SYGVKD in the germline V gene. CDR3 sequence: CAISGDRGSTDTQYF. CDR3 bases: TGTGCCATCAGTGGGGACAGGGGAAGCACAGATACGCAGTATTTT.

The chain joins TRBV6-5 to TRBJ2-7, with 10 positions matching TRBD2. The V and J ends lost 1 base and 3 bases, in that order; junction bases with no gene match: 6. Germline loops: CDR1 MNHEY, CDR2 SVGAGI. This CDR3 region has 16 residues. The CDR3 loop is CASSYFGVAGGYEQYF. Here the CDR3 DNA reads TGTGCCAGCAGTTACTTTGGGGTAGCGGGGGGCTACGAGCAGTACTTC.

The rearrangement joins TRBV12-2 to TRBJ2-7; the tabulated D call, TRBD1, remains unverified against the DNA. TRBV12-2 is flagged as a pseudogene. This CDR3 spans 11 amino acids. CDR3 in amino acids: CARQGPHEQYF. In DNA, the CDR3 is TGTGCAAGGCAGGGGCCCCACGAGCAGTACTTC.

The chain recombines TRBV5-1 with TRBJ2-2; 14 bases line up with TRBD2. This CDR3 spans 15 amino acids. From germline, CDR1 is SGHRS and CDR2 YFSETQ. V gave up 4 bases and J gave up 6 bases; unmatched junction bases: 2. The CDR3 region has the DNA TGCGCCAGCAGCAAGGGACTAGCGGGGGCCGGGGAGCTGTTTTTT. Protein sequence: CASSKGLAGAGELFF.

This chain joins TRBV5-1 and TRBJ2-1; TRBD2 might be the D (6 bases). The CDR3 has 12 amino acids. Germline-derived CDR1 and CDR2 are SGHRS and YFSETQ. The ends were cut back, 2 bases at V and 7 bases at J, with 7 bases in the middle. The CDR3 DNA reads as TGCGCCAGCAGCTTTAGCGGAAATGAGCAGTTCTTC. Translated: CASSFSGNEQFF.

In its sample, this clone was seen once. CDR3 in amino acids: CAIAATYEQYF. The CDR3 region has the DNA TGTGCCATCGCTGCCACCTACGAGCAGTACTTC. V and J are TRBV10-3 and TRBJ2-7; D is unresolved. Germline V CDR1 and CDR2: ENHRY, SYGVKD. The germline V and J ends were trimmed by 8 bases and 2 bases, with 7 bases remaining between them. The CDR3 contains 11 residues.

This chain links TRBV5-5 with TRBJ1-1; TRBD1 might be the D (5 bases). Germline V gives CDR1 SGHKS, CDR2 YYEKEE (reference sequence). The CDR3 totals 19 residues. Trimming shortened V by 4 bases and J by 0 bases, and 25 bases separated the two germline ends. CDR3 protein: CASSRSPKDWGVVNTEAFF. CDR3 DNA: TGTGCCAGCAGCCGATCCCCCAAAGACTGGGGGGTGGTGAACACTGAAGCTTTCTTT.

V is TRBV5-8 and J is TRBJ2-7, with TRBD1 matching over 9 bases. The CDR3 consists of 13 residues. Losses at the gene ends were 4 bases for V and 3 bases for J; bases not matched to a gene: 2. Germline V gene lookup returns CDR1 SGHTS and CDR2 YDEGEE. In DNA form, the CDR3 reads TGTGCCAGCAGCCGGGACAGGGACTACGAGCAGTACTTC. As protein: CASSRDRDYEQYF.

The rearrangement joins TRBV5-1 to TRBJ2-7, with 12 nucleotides matching TRBD2. J lost 10 bases, V lost 4 bases, and 6 bases had no gene match. Germline loops: CDR1 SGHRS, CDR2 YFSETQ. The CDR3 has 13 amino acids. The CDR3 DNA reads TGCGCCAGCAGCGGAACTAGCGGGGGGCCCCAGTACTTC. It specifies CASSGTSGGPQYF.

The rearrangement links TRBV27 to TRBJ2-7; D is perhaps TRBD2 (6 bases). CDR3 length: 13 amino acids. Germline V gene lookup returns CDR1 MNHEY and CDR2 SMNVEV (reference sequence). V lost 6 bases to trimming and J lost 9 bases, with 18 bases between them. The CDR3 coding sequence is TGTGCCAGCAGACCTCAGGGCCCCGGGGGGCAGTACTTC. It specifies CASRPQGPGGQYF.

J is TRBJ2-5 and V is TRBV25-1; D is uncertain. The DNA end lines up better with TRBJ2-7; the J call may be wrong. The CDR3 covers 12 residues. CDR1 and CDR2 from the germline V gene are MGHDK and SYGVNS. In nucleotides, the CDR3 is TGTGCCAGCAGTGTACAGTGGTACGAGCAGTACTTC. Translated: CASSVQWYEQYF.

The rearrangement joins TRBV19 to TRBJ1-5; D perhaps matches TRBD1 (5 bases). With 7 bases removed from V and 0 bases from J, the gap between germline ends came to 16 bases. CDR1 is LNHDA and CDR2 is SQIVND in the germline V gene (reference sequence). This CDR3 is 16 amino acids long. CDR3 residues: CASIIGGALSNQPQHF. The CDR3 DNA follows: TGTGCCAGTATCATCGGTGGGGCCCTTAGCAATCAGCCCCAGCATTTT.

The rearrangement links TRBV6-1 to TRBJ1-2; D remains unclear. V was shortened by 3 bases and J by 4 bases, with 12 bases between the two germline ends. CDR1 is MNHNS and CDR2 is SASEGT in the germline V gene. There are 14 residues in the CDR3. CDR3 amino acids: CASSESPSSYGYTF. The CDR3 nucleotides are TGTGCCAGCAGTGAGAGTCCCAGCAGCTATGGCTACACCTTC.

V and J are TRBV2 and TRBJ1-6; D not resolved. The CDR3 sequence is 13 residues long. Germline V gene sequence: CDR1 SNHLY, CDR2 FYNNEI. The V gene lost 2 bases and the J gene lost 8 bases, with 7 bases spanning the gap. The CDR3 sequence: CASSEHGDSPLHF. The CDR3 DNA reads TGTGCCAGCAGTGAACATGGGGATTCACCCCTCCACTTT. Full variable domain (missing parts from reference TRBV2 and TRBJ1-6): EPEVTQTPSHQVTQMGQEVILRCVPISNHLYFYWYRQILGQKVEFLVSFYNNEISEKSEIFDDQFSVERPDGSNFTLKIRSTKLEDSAMYFCASSEHGDSPLHFGNGTRLTVT.

The DNA of the CDR3 is TGTGCCAGCAGTGAAGCTCCGTACCCAGGGGGCAAGGTGAACGAGCAGTACTTC. It specifies CASSEAPYPGGKVNEQYF. This sequence joins TRBV6-1 and TRBJ2-7; 8 nucleotides line up with TRBD1. The CDR3 has 18 residues. J lost 5 bases, V lost 0 bases, and 15 bases had no gene match. Germline V CDR1 and CDR2: MNHNS, SASEGT.

The chain uses TRBV6-6 and TRBJ2-7; 9 bases align to TRBD2. Germline V gene data show CDR1 as MNHNY and CDR2 as SVGAGI (reference sequence). The CDR3 runs 15 residues. Trimming at V came to 6 bases and at J to 2 bases, leaving 8 bases not matched to a gene. The CDR3, as DNA: TGTGCCAGCAGGGCACTGGGCGGGGGGGCCTACGAGCAGTACTTC. Protein: CASRALGGGAYEQYF.

This rearrangement joins TRBV6-1 to TRBJ2-2; 9 nucleotides line up with TRBD1. Unmatched junction bases numbered 4, after V lost 4 bases and J lost 7 bases. The germline gives CDR1 MNHNS, CDR2 SASEGT. The CDR3 sequence is 14 residues long. The CDR3 protein is CASSAGTGFGELFF. The CDR3 DNA is TGTGCCAGCAGTGCCGGGACAGGGTTCGGGGAGCTGTTTTTT.

The sample holds one count of this clone. The genes are TRBV29-1 and TRBJ2-5; TRBD1 might be the D (5 bases). This CDR3 is built from 12 residues. From germline, CDR1 is SQVTM and CDR2 ANQGSEA. Trimming cost V 6 bases and J 5 bases, with 13 bases left between them. The CDR3 coding sequence is TGCAGCGTCGATGACAGACCGGAGACCCAGTACTTC. Translating gives CSVDDRPETQYF.

The chain couples TRBV19 to TRBJ2-1; D could derive from TRBD1 or TRBD2 (5 bases each). Trimming stripped 5 bases from V and 8 bases from J, with 13 bases between. This CDR3 comprises 13 residues. Germline values: CDR1 LNHDA, CDR2 SQIVND (reference sequence). CDR3 residues: CASSFGGGDEQFF. CDR3 nucleotide sequence: TGTGCCAGTAGTTTTGGGGGTGGGGATGAGCAGTTCTTC.

The chain has TRBV7-9 and TRBJ1-1; D is uncertain. V lost 2 bases and J lost 5, with 12 bases in between. CDR1 SEHNR and CDR2 FQNEAQ come from the germline V gene (reference sequence). The CDR3 is 14 residues long. In DNA, the CDR3 is TGTGCCAGCAGCTTAAGGTGGGCAGTAACTGAAGCTTTCTTT. This translates into CASSLRWAVTEAFF.

V usage is TRBV28 and J usage is TRBJ2-2, with D maybe TRBD2 (6 bases). Germline CDR1 MDHEN, CDR2 SYDVKM. Trimming removed 4 bases from V and 4 bases from J, with 13 bases in between. CDR3 length: 15 amino acids. Here the CDR3 reads CASSSGEVGTGELFF. DNA for the CDR3: TGTGCCAGCAGTTCGGGAGAAGTCGGCACCGGGGAGCTGTTTTTT.

The V call is TRBV7-8, the J call TRBJ2-5; 9 positions match TRBD2. Per germline, CDR1 SGHVS and CDR2 FQNEAQ. CDR3 length equals 16 residues. Losses at the gene ends were 5 bases for V and 0 bases for J; bases not matched to a gene: 7. CDR3 sequence: CASSPSGGLYQETQYF. CDR3 in DNA: TGTGCCAGCAGCCCAAGCGGGGGGCTATACCAAGAGACCCAGTACTTC.

This rearrangement joins TRBV4-2 to TRBJ1-5; D is possibly TRBD1 (6 bases). Per the germline V gene, CDR1 is LGHNA and CDR2 is YNFKEQ. V was trimmed by 1 base and J by 0 bases, leaving 13 bases between them. The CDR3 is 17 amino acids. The CDR3 nucleotides read TGTGCCAGCAGCCAAGGATCCCAGGGGAATAGCAATCAGCCCCAGCATTTT. It is translated as CASSQGSQGNSNQPQHF.

The chain links TRBV10-2 to TRBJ2-5; 9 positions match TRBD2. CDR3 length equals 16 residues. With 2 bases clipped from V and 1 base from J, the junction kept 5 bases outside the gene matches. CDR1 is WSHSY, CDR2 SAAADI, per germline. CDR3 region: CASSEAVAGAQETQYF. CDR3 bases: TGCGCCAGCAGTGAGGCGGTAGCGGGGGCCCAAGAGACCCAGTACTTC.